One and the same sample provided the 9 T cell receptor beta chains below, sequenced in a study of metastatic and nonmetastatic thyroid tumors. Every patient was untreated before thyroid surgery. With MiXCR, TCRdb called clones anew from the PCR reads. The profile covers 30,000 to 40,000 clones, with over 14% appearing a single time and about a fifth taken by the ten largest. The sequenced sample consisted of blood. The receptors originated from a male donor with papillary thyroid cancer or a benign thyroid nodule (not recorded which). Some clones in this sample may be carry-over from other donors' samples.

Comments on this clone: An end of the junction differs from the germline gene, which may be a read error. This chain uses TRBV5-1 with TRBJ2-5, with D unclear. CDR3 size: 15 residues. Germline assignment: CDR1 SGHRS and CDR2 YFSETQ. CDR3 DNA sequence: TGCGCCAGCAGCTTGGCCACTAACCCTCAAGAGACCCTGTACTTC. Translated: CASSLATNPQETLYF.

This clone was observed at least ten times. The V call is TRBV10-2, the J call TRBJ2-1; D is possibly TRBD1 (6 bases). This CDR3 has 14 amino acids. Germline CDR1 is WSHSY and CDR2 is SAAADI. V lost 7 bases and J 6 bases, leaving 16 bases between the germline ends. The CDR3 sequence: CASTRQVDINEQFF. The CDR3, as DNA: TGCGCCAGCACAAGACAGGTTGATATCAATGAGCAGTTCTTC.

The chain recombines TRBV11-2 with TRBJ2-7; 7 nucleotides match TRBD1. Per the germline V gene, CDR1 is SGHAT and CDR2 is FQNNGV. After removal of 5 bases from V and 7 bases from J, the junction contained 14 bases not matched to a gene. This CDR3 has 15 residues. The CDR3 here is CASSRRQGTSDEQYF. The CDR3 nucleotides read TGTGCCAGCAGCCGTCGACAGGGAACCAGCGATGAGCAGTACTTC. The full variable domain, with the rest looked up from reference TRBV11-2 and TRBJ2-7, is EAGVAQSPRYKIIEKRQSVAFWCNPISGHATLYWYQQILGQGPKLLIQFQNNGVVDDSQLPKDRFSAERLKGVDSTLKIQPAKLEDSAVYLCASSRRQGTSDEQYFGPGTRLTVT.

This clone was detected many times. This chain connects TRBV18 to TRBJ2-3, with unresolved D. CDR1 is KGHSH, CDR2 LQKENI, per germline. V was cut by 2 bases and J by 7 bases, with 4 bases left in between. CDR3 size: 11 residues. This CDR3 is CASSPENTQYF. CDR3 DNA sequence: TGTGCCAGCTCACCAGAAAATACGCAGTATTTT.

In this sample, this clone turned up many times. The V call is TRBV5-1, the J call TRBJ2-3, with 9 positions matching TRBD2. The CDR3 totals 19 residues. V shed 3 bases and J 1 base; nucleotides not matched to a gene: 15. From germline, CDR1 is SGHRS and CDR2 YFSETQ. In nucleotides, the CDR3 is TGCGCCAGCAGCTCGGGGTATAGCGGGAGAAGAGGGCGCACAGATACGCAGTATTTT. It encodes CASSSGYSGRRGRTDTQYF.

This clone was detected a few times. The chain uses TRBV6-1 and TRBJ2-3, with unresolved D. The CDR3 spans 14 residues. Trimming removed 2 bases from V and 3 bases from J, with 9 bases in between. CDR1 and CDR2 from the germline V gene are MNHNS and SASEGT. The CDR3 region is CASSEIRGTDTQYF. CDR3 DNA sequence: TGTGCCAGCAGTGAAATCCGTGGAACAGATACGCAGTATTTT.

Worth noting for this clone: A much larger clonotype is one base distant, so this may be a read error. V gene TRBV29-1 combines with J gene TRBJ1-1; D gene ambiguous. Trimming left V 7 bases short and J 6 bases short, with 18 bases between. This CDR3 has 13 residues. Germline values: CDR1 SQVTM, CDR2 ANQGSEA. In DNA form, the CDR3 reads TGCAGCGGCAGAACAAACCTGGGGTCTGAAGCTTTCTTT. This translates into CSGRTNLGSEAFF. Filled out from reference TRBV29-1 and TRBJ1-1, the complete variable domain reads SAVISQKPSRDICQRGTSLTIQCQVDSQVTMMFWYRQQPGQSLTLIATANQGSEATYESGFVIDKFPISRPNLTFSTLTVSNMSPEDSSIYLCSGRTNLGSEAFFGQGTRLTVV.

The sample holds many counts of this clone. The V and J genes are TRBV6-1 and TRBJ2-3, with 10 nucleotides matching TRBD2. There are 15 residues in the CDR3. J gave up 6 bases and V 3 bases, and 6 bases lay outside the gene matches. The germline CDR1 and CDR2 sequences are MNHNS and SASEGT. For the CDR3, the DNA is TGTGCCAGCAGTGACAGCGGGAGGGCGGCGGATACGCAGTATTTT. Translating it yields CASSDSGRAADTQYF.

This clone was counted many times. The J gene is TRBJ2-2, the V gene TRBV9; TRBD2 matches 7 bases. Germline V CDR1 and CDR2: SGDLS, YYNGEE. The CDR3 is 15 amino acids. The V gene end was trimmed by 1 base and the J gene end by 2 bases; junction bases not matched to a gene: 2. CDR3 sequence: CASSVSGINTGELFF. CDR3 DNA sequence: TGTGCCAGCAGCGTAAGCGGGATAAACACCGGGGAGCTGTTTTTT. Full variable domain (missing parts from reference TRBV9 and TRBJ2-2): DSGVTQTPKHLITATGQRVTLRCSPRSGDLSVYWYQQSLDQGLQFLIQYYNGEERAKGNILERFSAQQFPDLHSELNLSSLELGDSALYFCASSVSGINTGELFFGEGSRLTVL.